The next 4 T cell receptor beta chains were all read from a single sample in a study of T cells in Graves' hyperthyroidism and ophthalmopathy. RNA transcripts served as the template for amplifying TCR beta CDR3 regions. An initial round of RT-PCR targeting the TCR CDR3 relied on the HTBI primer set. MiXCR was run by TCRdb on the multiplex PCR reads, yielding one entry per CDR3 protein. The sample shows about 610,000 distinct CDR3 sequences, about a sixth of them seen only once. The sample was blood. The receptors here all came from a woman in her thirties or forties with Graves' ophthalmopathy.

This clonotype was observed many times. This rearrangement joins TRBV7-2 to TRBJ2-7; 7 positions agree with TRBD2. Unmatched junction bases numbered 9, after V lost 3 bases and J lost 4 bases. Germline CDR1 and CDR2: SGHTA and FQGNSA. The CDR3 runs to 15 residues. This chain's CDR3 is CASSLSRGSGYEQYF. CDR3 nucleotides: TGTGCCAGCAGCTTGTCTCGCGGGAGTGGTTACGAGCAGTACTTC.

This clonotype was seen only a few times. The chain combines TRBV5-8 with TRBJ2-2; D tentatively fits TRBD1 or TRBD2 (5 bases each). The V end lost 0 bases, the J end lost 4 bases, and 16 bases lay between the germline ends. This CDR3 is 17 amino acids long. CDR1 is SGHTS, CDR2 YDEGEE, per germline. The chain's CDR3 is CASSLEGPGRPTGELFF. Written as DNA, the CDR3 is TGTGCCAGCAGCTTGGAGGGTCCGGGACGGCCCACCGGGGAGCTGTTTTTT.

The V call is TRBV7-3, the J call TRBJ2-2, with 10 bases aligning to TRBD1. Looked up from germline, CDR1 is SGHTA and CDR2 is FQGTGA. There are 15 residues in the CDR3. Unmatched junction bases numbered 4, after V lost 5 bases and J lost 4 bases. This CDR3 is CASSARTGGTGELFF. CDR3 DNA sequence: TGTGCCAGCAGCGCCCGGACAGGGGGCACCGGGGAGCTGTTTTTT.

The chain links TRBV18 to TRBJ2-5; 9 bases line up with TRBD2. Trimming took 6 bases from V and 0 from J; bases not matched to a gene: 8. Germline V CDR1 and CDR2: KGHSH, LQKENI. CDR3 length: 16 residues. The CDR3 region has the DNA TGTGCCAGCTCCCCGGGACTAGCCAAGTACCAAGAGACCCAGTACTTC. This gives the protein CASSPGLAKYQETQYF.